Listed below are T cell receptor beta chains from one sample, sequenced in a study of T-cell memory formation after mild COVID-19. TCRdb called the 5' RACE reads again in MiXCR, with one record for every CDR3 protein. The table shows more than 80,000 distinct CDR3 sequences, with over 15% occurring only once. Source material: PBMCs or a T cell subset sorted from them (not recorded which). These receptors all come from an adult woman who had mild COVID-19 (a few samples of this study predate the infection). Cell type and time point are not known. CDR3s include the opening cysteine and the closing phenylalanine or tryptophan. Each record gives: CDR3 length, V gene, clone size, J gene, D gene, CDR3 protein, CDR3 DNA. A D gene is named only where the DNA matches it firmly. Not every row has a clone size; where given, it reads once, few, many or a size class.

>13|TRBV30|NA|TRBJ1-2|NA
CAWSVAGKGGYTF
TGTGCCTGGAGTGTAGCTGGGAAGGGTGGCTACACCTTC
>12|TRBV9|NA|TRBJ1-1|NA
CASSAVGTEAFF
TGTGCCAGCAGCGCGGTAGGAACTGAAGCTTTCTTT
>16|TRBV4-2|NA|TRBJ2-1|TRBD1
CASSQLGQGGIDEQFF
TGTGCCAGCAGCCAACTAGGACAGGGCGGTATCGATGAGCAGTTCTTC
>12|TRBV2|few|TRBJ2-2|NA
CASAPGTGELFF
TGTGCCAGCGCTCCGGGTACCGGGGAGCTGTTTTTT
>14|TRBV6-5|NA|TRBJ2-1|TRBD2
CASTWTSGYNEQFF
TGTGCCAGCACTTGGACTAGCGGCTACAATGAGCAGTTCTTC
>14|TRBV9|few|TRBJ1-5|NA
CASSVGTGGQPQHF
TGTGCCAGCAGCGTAGGTACGGGGGGTCAGCCCCAGCATTTT
>15|TRBV29-1|many|TRBJ2-3|TRBD2
CSAWPVAGSTDTQYF
TGCAGCGCCTGGCCAGTAGCGGGTAGCACAGATACGCAGTATTTT
>13|TRBV4-2|NA|TRBJ1-2|NA
CASSQGENYGYTF
TGTGCCAGCAGCCAAGGGGAGAACTATGGCTACACCTTC
>16|TRBV15|many|TRBJ2-1|NA
CATSSLLRESYNEQFF
TGTGCCACCAGCAGCCTCTTGCGAGAGTCCTACAATGAGCAGTTCTTC
>16|TRBV4-1|NA|TRBJ2-7|NA
CASSQDADMGEYEQYF
TGCGCCAGCAGCCAAGACGCCGACATGGGAGAATACGAGCAGTACTTC
>19|TRBV7-6|few|TRBJ2-2|TRBD2
CASSLPGTSGRAPTGELFF
TGTGCCAGCAGCTTGCCCGGGACTAGCGGGAGGGCTCCCACCGGGGAGCTGTTTTTT
>17|TRBV5-1|NA|TRBJ2-1|NA
CASSSFGGGRPYNEQFF
TGCGCCAGCAGCTCCTTCGGGGGCGGGAGACCCTACAATGAGCAGTTCTTC
>16|TRBV15|NA|TRBJ1-2|TRBD1
CATSKGRGQGRYGYTF
TGTGCCACCAGCAAAGGGAGGGGACAGGGAAGATATGGCTACACCTTC
>12|TRBV5-1|NA|TRBJ1-2|NA
CASSPVGDGYTF
TGCGCCAGCAGCCCGGTGGGGGATGGCTACACCTTC
>11|TRBV11-3|NA|TRBJ1-1|NA
CASSYTNEAFF
TGTGCCAGCAGCTACACTAATGAAGCTTTCTTT
>14|TRBV15|NA|TRBJ1-1|NA
CATSKDRMNTEAFF
TGTGCCACCAGCAAGGACAGAATGAACACTGAAGCTTTCTTT
>15|TRBV7-9|NA|TRBJ2-1|NA
CASSFEGEAHNEQFF
TGTGCCAGCAGCTTCGAGGGGGAGGCTCACAATGAGCAGTTCTTC
>18|TRBV6-5|few|TRBJ2-3|TRBD2
CASSYSESALAGTDTQYF
TGTGCCAGCAGTTACTCGGAGAGTGCACTAGCGGGAACAGATACGCAGTATTTT
>15|TRBV7-9|NA|TRBJ2-7|TRBD1
CASSLYRQGVYEQYF
TGTGCCAGCAGCTTATATCGCCAGGGGGTCTACGAGCAGTACTTC
>16|TRBV9|few|TRBJ2-3|NA
CASSTIQGVGTDTQYF
TGTGCCAGCAGCACTATTCAAGGGGTCGGCACAGATACGCAGTATTTT
>16|TRBV5-1|few|TRBJ1-1|TRBD1
CASSPGQGFGDTEAFF
TGCGCCAGCAGCCCGGGACAGGGTTTTGGGGACACTGAAGCTTTCTTT
>14|TRBV4-3|NA|TRBJ2-3|NA
CASSIGSTADTQYF
TGCGCCAGCAGCATAGGCTCCACGGCAGATACGCAGTATTTT
>11|TRBV29-1|once|TRBJ2-1|NA
CSVGTAIEQFF
TGCAGCGTTGGGACAGCGATTGAGCAGTTCTTC
>12|TRBV7-2|few|TRBJ2-5|NA
CASSSWPETQYF
TGTGCCAGCAGTTCATGGCCGGAGACCCAGTACTTC
>14|TRBV4-1|NA|TRBJ1-1|NA
CASSGRGAPTEAFF
TGCGCCAGCAGCGGCCGGGGGGCGCCCACTGAAGCTTTCTTT
>15|TRBV5-5|few|TRBJ2-1|TRBD2
CASSLEGRGYNEQFF
TGTGCCAGCAGCTTGGAAGGGCGGGGGTACAATGAGCAGTTCTTC
>13|TRBV5-4|few|TRBJ2-7|NA
CASSPQQGTEQYF
TGTGCCAGCAGCCCGCAACAGGGTACGGAGCAGTACTTC
>12|TRBV29-1|few|TRBJ1-2|NA
CSVWTSSRKYTF
TGCAGCGTTTGGACGAGCTCGCGGAAATACACCTTC
>15|TRBV4-1|few|TRBJ2-7|TRBD2
CASSQGGGTANEQYF
TGCGCCAGCAGCCAAGGGGGAGGGACGGCCAACGAGCAGTACTTC
>15|TRBV13|few|TRBJ1-5|NA
CASSLGGNSNQPQHF
TGTGCCAGCAGCTTAGGGGGTAATAGCAATCAGCCCCAGCATTTT
>16|TRBV4-1|NA|TRBJ2-1|TRBD2
CASSPRGSGSKDEQFF
TGCGCCAGCAGCCCCCGGGGTAGCGGGAGTAAAGATGAGCAGTTCTTC
>14|TRBV30|NA|TRBJ2-7|TRBD2
CAWRRGGSPYEQYF
TGTGCCTGGAGACGCGGGGGGTCACCCTACGAGCAGTACTTC
>11|TRBV29-1|NA|TRBJ1-2|NA
CSVAYSGFYTF
TGCAGCGTCGCATATTCAGGGTTCTACACCTTC
>16|TRBV7-3|many|TRBJ2-2|TRBD2
CASSLPREDYTGELFF
TGTGCCAGCAGCCTGCCCCGGGAGGACTACACCGGGGAGCTGTTTTTT
>14|TRBV12-3/TRBV12-4|few|TRBJ2-7|TRBD2
CASSFGREHYEQYF
TGTGCCAGCAGTTTCGGGCGGGAGCACTACGAGCAGTACTTC
>15|TRBV7-6|many|TRBJ2-3|NA
CASSLLGASTDTQYF
TGTGCCAGCAGCTTATTAGGGGCTAGCACAGATACGCAGTATTTT
>15|TRBV4-3|NA|TRBJ1-2|NA
CASSQQYWGNYGYTF
TGCGCCAGCAGCCAACAATACTGGGGAAACTATGGCTACACCTTC
>16|TRBV18|NA|TRBJ2-3|NA
CASSPIGQTSTDTQYF
TGTGCCAGCTCACCAATCGGTCAGACTAGCACAGATACGCAGTATTTT
>19|TRBV4-3|NA|TRBJ2-7|TRBD1
CASSQDFHRGRDYSYEQYF
TGCGCCAGCAGCCAAGATTTTCACAGGGGAAGAGACTACTCCTACGAGCAGTACTTC
>13|TRBV4-1|NA|TRBJ2-7|NA
CASRQSSDYEQYF
TGCGCCAGCAGACAAAGCTCTGACTACGAGCAGTACTTC
>13|TRBV20-1|few|TRBJ1-5|TRBD1
CSARQGLNQPQHF
TGCAGTGCTCGACAGGGGCTCAATCAGCCCCAGCATTTT
>17|TRBV5-1|NA|TRBJ2-1|NA
CASSLAASGFGGNEQFF
TGCGCCAGCAGCTTGGCCGCGTCTGGGTTCGGGGGTAATGAGCAGTTCTTC
>13|TRBV12-3/TRBV12-4|few|TRBJ2-7|NA
CASSFGGGGEQYF
TGTGCCAGCAGTTTTGGGGGAGGTGGTGAGCAGTACTTC
>17|TRBV7-9|NA|TRBJ2-7|NA
CASSLKAPAGASYEQYF
TGTGCCAGCAGCTTAAAGGCCCCGGCAGGAGCCTCGTACGAGCAGTACTTC
>14|TRBV6-6|NA|TRBJ2-5|TRBD2
CASSPSSGSKTQYF
TGTGCCAGCAGCCCCAGTAGCGGGAGTAAGACCCAGTACTTC